Here is one T cell receptor beta chain with its context. The antigen is undetermined. The data are from a study of T-cell reconstitution after alpha-beta-depleted transplantation in children. General study results and limits: One year after transplant, T-cell counts and diversity came mostly from newly produced T cells. Reported findings indicate that, about two months after transplant, alpha-beta T cells came from several hundred expanded clones, which were derived from non-depleted graft cells.

Unique molecular identifiers tagged the TCRbeta library. TCRdb analysed the PCR reads with MiXCR anew, one entry per CDR3 protein. The data hold fewer than 550,000 distinct CDR3 sequences, with approximately 10% observed a single time. CDR1 LGHNA and CDR2 YSLEER come from the germline V gene. J gave up 3 bases and V 3 bases, and 4 bases lay outside the gene matches. CDR3 length: 16 residues. This receptor was obtained from a female patient aged 2-9 years who had a stem cell transplant for aplastic anemia, so the T cells may come from the graft donor. The chain combines TRBV4-3 with TRBJ2-2, with 10 bases identical to TRBD2. Sequences were derived from PBMCs, mostly from graft donor cells, sampled 180 days after TCRalphabeta/CD19-depleted stem cell transplant. Here the CDR3 reads CASSQPTSGHTGELFF. The CDR3 DNA is TGCGCCAGCAGCCAGCCGACTAGCGGGCACACCGGGGAGCTGTTTTTT.